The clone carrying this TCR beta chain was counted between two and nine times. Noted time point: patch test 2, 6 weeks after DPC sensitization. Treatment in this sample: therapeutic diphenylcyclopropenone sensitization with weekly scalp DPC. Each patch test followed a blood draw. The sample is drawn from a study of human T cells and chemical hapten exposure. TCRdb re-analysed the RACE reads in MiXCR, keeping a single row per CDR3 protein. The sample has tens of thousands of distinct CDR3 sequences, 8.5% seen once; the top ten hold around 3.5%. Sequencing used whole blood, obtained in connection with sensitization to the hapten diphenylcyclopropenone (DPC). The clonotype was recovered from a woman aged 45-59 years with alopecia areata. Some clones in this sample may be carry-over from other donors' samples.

CDR3 sequence: CAARTSGNTIYF. CDR3 DNA: TGTGCCGCCCGGACCTCTGGAAACACCATATATTTT. The V and J genes are TRBV12-3 or TRBV12-4 and TRBJ1-3, with D hard to call. Trimming removed 11 bases at V and 0 bases at J, with 8 bases between. There are 12 residues in the CDR3.